This is a list of T cell receptor beta chains from one sample in a study of T cells in Graves' hyperthyroidism and ophthalmopathy. One entry per CDR3 protein results from TCRdb running MiXCR on the multiplex PCR reads. The data show about 480,000 distinct CDR3 sequences, around a fifth seen once. Sequencing was done on a sample of blood. The receptors were sampled from a woman between 65 and 79 years old with Graves' ophthalmopathy. CDR3s include the opening cysteine and the closing phenylalanine or tryptophan. A D gene is named only where the DNA matches it firmly. Clone size is given for some rows only: seen once, a few or many times, or a class if the clone is expanded.

d_call j_call cdr3_length clone_size v_call cdr3_nt cdr3_aa
NA TRBJ1-2 15 few TRBV5-1 TGCGCCAGCAGCTTGGACGGGAGGCCATCTAGTGGCTACACCTTC CASSLDGRPSSGYTF
NA TRBJ1-6 15 NA TRBV10-2 TGCGCCAGCGAGGGGGAGAGCTCCTATAATTCACCCCTCCACTTT CASEGESSYNSPLHF
TRBD1 TRBJ2-5 17 NA TRBV24-1 TGTGCCACCAGTGGACTACCCGGGACAGGGGGCGAAGAGACCCAGTACTTC CATSGLPGTGGEETQYF
NA TRBJ1-5 16 few TRBV12-3/TRBV12-4 TGTGCCAGCAGATCCACGCCAGGGAATCTCAATCAGCCCCAGCATTTT CASRSTPGNLNQPQHF
TRBD1 TRBJ2-1 15 many TRBV6-1 TGTGCCAGCAGTGCCTCCGGGACAGAGTACAATGAGCAGTTCTTC CASSASGTEYNEQFF
NA TRBJ2-2 14 few TRBV20-1 TGCAGCGCCCCGGGGCCCATCAACACCGGGGAGCTGTTTTTT CSAPGPINTGELFF
NA TRBJ1-2 13 NA TRBV18 TGTGCCAGCTCACCACAGGAGCAATATGGCTACACCTTC CASSPQEQYGYTF
NA TRBJ2-3 16 many TRBV7-3 TGTGCCAGCAGCAGGAGGGGCGGAACTAGCACAGATACGCAGTATTTT CASSRRGGTSTDTQYF
NA TRBJ2-7 12 NA TRBV6-2/TRBV6-3 TGTGCCAGCACCAAGAGCTCCTACGAGCAGTACTTC CASTKSSYEQYF
NA TRBJ1-5 13 few TRBV15 TGTGCCACCAGCAGACCTGAGAATCAGCCCCAGCATTTT CATSRPENQPQHF
NA TRBJ1-1 16 NA TRBV27 TGTGCCAGCAGTTTGTCCGCGGGACATTCGAGCACTGAAGCTTTCTTT CASSLSAGHSSTEAFF
NA TRBJ2-7 14 NA TRBV3-1 TGTGCCAGCAGCCACGAGACAGGACTGGGCGAGCAGTACTTC CASSHETGLGEQYF
NA TRBJ2-7 14 NA TRBV19 TGTGCCAGTAGTATAGATCATATGGCGGGCGAGCAGTACTTC CASSIDHMAGEQYF
NA TRBJ1-1 13 few TRBV12-3/TRBV12-4 TGTGCCAGCAGTTTCCAGGGTTGGACTGAAGCTTTCTTT CASSFQGWTEAFF
TRBD1 TRBJ2-2 15 many TRBV2 TGTGCCAGCAGTACAGGGGGAGGTTTCACCGGGGAGCTGTTTTTT CASSTGGGFTGELFF
TRBD1 TRBJ2-3 16 few TRBV6-1 TGTGCCAGCAGAGAGAGATTGGACAGGGAGTCAGATACGCAGTATTTT CASRERLDRESDTQYF
NA TRBJ1-5 13 few TRBV20-1 TGCAGTTGCGGCGGGGCTAGCAATCAGCCCCAGCATTTT CSCGGASNQPQHF
NA TRBJ2-1 14 NA TRBV9 TGTGCCAGCAGCCCAAGACAGGCCTTCAATGAGCAGTTCTTC CASSPRQAFNEQFF
TRBD2 TRBJ2-3 16 many TRBV12-3/TRBV12-4 TGTGCCAGCAGTTTAGGCGGTAGCGGGGGGCTGGATACGCAGTATTTT CASSLGGSGGLDTQYF
NA TRBJ2-1 14 NA TRBV30 TGTGCCTGGACCCACTCGGGACTGTTAAATGAGCAGTTCTTC CAWTHSGLLNEQFF
NA TRBJ2-7 11 many TRBV10-3 TGTGCCAGCAGAGATTACTACGAGCAGTACTTC CASRDYYEQYF
NA TRBJ2-2 12 few TRBV6-1 TGTGCCAGCACGTCGAACACCGGGGAGCTGTTTTTT CASTSNTGELFF
TRBD2 TRBJ2-7 13 NA TRBV7-2 TGTGCCAGCAGCTTACTAGCGGGAGTCGAGCAGTACTTC CASSLLAGVEQYF
TRBD1 TRBJ1-5 14 NA TRBV28 TGTGCCAGCAGCCGCCCAGGGACAGGGGGCAACGCGCATTTT CASSRPGTGGNAHF
TRBD2 TRBJ2-7 14 NA TRBV6-2/TRBV6-3 TGTGCCAGCAGCCCCTTAACTAGCGGGTACGAGCAGTACTTC CASSPLTSGYEQYF
TRBD1 TRBJ2-7 13 NA TRBV7-6 TGTGCCAGCGGACAGGGGACCTCCCGGGAGCAGTACTTC CASGQGTSREQYF
NA TRBJ2-3 15 NA TRBV30 TGTGCCTGGAGTGCGACTAGAACTAGCACAGATACGCAGTATTTT CAWSATRTSTDTQYF
NA TRBJ2-3 14 many TRBV3-1 TGTGCCAGCAGCCAAGGGCAGGGCACAGATACGCAGTATTTT CASSQGQGTDTQYF
NA TRBJ2-2 16 many TRBV27 TGTGCCAGCAGCCGACCCTGGGGGTCCCACACCGGGGAGCTGTTTTTT CASSRPWGSHTGELFF
NA TRBJ2-1 16 few TRBV7-9 TGTGCCAGCAGCTTAGCGGGCCCGGGACTTTACAATGAGCAGTTCTTC CASSLAGPGLYNEQFF
NA TRBJ1-2 16 few TRBV7-9 TGTGCCAGCAGCTTATATGGGACCGACAATAACTATGGCTACACCTTC CASSLYGTDNNYGYTF
TRBD1 TRBJ1-6 16 few TRBV20-1 TGCAGTGCTAGAGACTCCTCGGGACAGGGACGGTCACCCCTCCACTTT CSARDSSGQGRSPLHF
NA TRBJ1-1 14 many TRBV30 TGTGCCTGGAGTGTAGGGACGGGGGGAACTGAAGCTTTCTTT CAWSVGTGGTEAFF
TRBD2 TRBJ2-3 18 NA TRBV20-1 TGCAGTGCTAGAGAAACCCCACGACTAGCGGGACTCACAGATACGCAGTATTTT CSARETPRLAGLTDTQYF
NA TRBJ2-1 15 NA TRBV12-3/TRBV12-4 TGTGCCAGCAGTGCACAGGGAGGGGTCTACAATGAGCAGTTCTTC CASSAQGGVYNEQFF
NA TRBJ2-7 15 few TRBV7-9 TGTGCCAGCAGCCACAAGTCGGAACCTCGCTACGAGCAGTACTTC CASSHKSEPRYEQYF
TRBD1 TRBJ2-7 14 many TRBV20-1 TGCAGTGCGATTTCCGGGACAGGGATGTACGAGCAGTACTTC CSAISGTGMYEQYF
TRBD1 TRBJ2-1 14 NA TRBV5-1 TGCGCCAGCAGCTTTACAGGGGACGGGTACGAGCAGTTCTTC CASSFTGDGYEQFF
NA TRBJ1-2 14 few TRBV29-1 TGCAGCGTTTGGGGAGGGGCAGCGGACTATGGCTACACCTTC CSVWGGAADYGYTF
TRBD1 TRBJ2-4 18 NA TRBV12-3/TRBV12-4 TGTGCCAGCAGTTACACCGGACAGGGGTTCGGCGCCAAAAACATTCAGTACTTC CASSYTGQGFGAKNIQYF
NA TRBJ2-7 15 many TRBV28 TGTGCCAGCAGCTCGCCGGCGGGCGACGGGTGGGAGCAGTACTTC CASSSPAGDGWEQYF
NA TRBJ1-4 15 NA TRBV6-1 TGTGCCAGCAGTGGTTTTAGAGGGGGTAATGAAAAACTGTTTTTT CASSGFRGGNEKLFF
NA TRBJ2-1 14 NA TRBV6-2/TRBV6-3 TGTGCCAGCAGTTACTCGACAGCCTCAAATGAGCAGTTCTTC CASSYSTASNEQFF
TRBD2 TRBJ2-5 14 few TRBV30 TGTGCCTGGAGCGCCGGACTAGCTGGGGAGACCCAGTACTTC CAWSAGLAGETQYF
TRBD1 TRBJ2-7 15 NA TRBV7-8 TGTGCCAGCAGCTTCCTACAGGGGGGCGTGGGCGAGCAGTACTTC CASSFLQGGVGEQYF
NA TRBJ1-2 14 NA TRBV6-5 TGTGCCAGCAGTTACCAGGAGGGGAACTATGGCTACACCTTC CASSYQEGNYGYTF
TRBD2 TRBJ2-2 16 few TRBV7-8 TGTGCCAGCAGCTCAGGAAGACTAGCGGGGACCGGGGAGCTGTTTTTT CASSSGRLAGTGELFF
TRBD1 TRBJ1-2 18 few TRBV6-1 TGTGCCAGCAGTGAAGCTCGGGACAGGGGGAAGGTAAACTATGGCTACACCTTC CASSEARDRGKVNYGYTF
TRBD1 TRBJ1-2 15 few TRBV15 TGTGCCACCAGCACTCTACAGGGGGCAGGGTATGGCTACACCTTC CATSTLQGAGYGYTF